This is a list of T cell receptor beta chains from one sample in a study of OX40 agonist ivuxolimab in advanced cancers. Sequencing was performed with immunoSEQ multiplex PCR; in TCRdb, only in-frame clones are kept and a portion is missing. Here the sample spans more than 85,000 clones, around nine tenths being singletons. The material sequenced was CD4+ or CD8+ T cells sorted from blood, taken in a trial of the OX40 agonist ivuxolimab. Receptor source: an adult with an advanced solid tumor such as melanoma, head and neck, liver or kidney cancer. The CDR3 runs from the conserved cysteine through the conserved F or W. Each record gives: J gene, D gene, clone size, V gene, CDR3 DNA, CDR3 protein. The D gene is left open where the match is weak. A row's size may be missing; if present it is once, few, many or a size class.

J: TRBJ2-5
D: TRBD1
size: few
V: TRBV29-1
DNA: TGCAGCGTTGTTAGACAGGGCCAAGAGACCCAGTACTTC
CDR3: CSVVRQGQETQYF

J: TRBJ1-5
D: .
size: .
V: TRBV27
DNA: TGTGCCAGCAGTTACCTTGGTCCAGATGAGCCCCAGCATTTT
CDR3: CASSYLGPDEPQHF

J: TRBJ2-7
D: TRBD2
size: .
V: TRBV29-1
DNA: TGCAGCGTTGAACTAGCGGGAGGGCTCGAGCAGTACTTC
CDR3: CSVELAGGLEQYF

J: TRBJ2-7
D: TRBD2
size: once
V: TRBV5-1
DNA: TGCGCCAGCAGCCCGGAGGTAGCGGGCGGTTCCTACGAGCAGTACTTC
CDR3: CASSPEVAGGSYEQYF

J: TRBJ2-5
D: .
size: .
V: TRBV27
DNA: TGTGCCAGCAGTCATGGGGTCGCGGAGACCCAGTACTTC
CDR3: CASSHGVAETQYF

J: TRBJ2-7
D: TRBD1
size: once
V: TRBV19
DNA: TGTGCCAGTAGTATGGTCGGACAGGGCCCCTACGAGCAGTACTTC
CDR3: CASSMVGQGPYEQYF

J: TRBJ2-1
D: .
size: .
V: TRBV10-3
DNA: TGTGCCATCAGTGAGTCTGGCGGACTATACAATGAGCAGTTCTTC
CDR3: CAISESGGLYNEQFF

J: TRBJ1-1
D: TRBD1
size: .
V: TRBV2
DNA: TGTGCCAGCAGTTTTCAGGGGGCGCGGATCACTGAAGCTTTCTTT
CDR3: CASSFQGARITEAFF

J: TRBJ2-7
D: TRBD2
size: .
V: TRBV7-9
DNA: TGTGCCAGCAGCTCTACTAGCGGGAGGGCCGTTGGGTCCTACGAGCAGTACTTC
CDR3: CASSSTSGRAVGSYEQYF

J: TRBJ2-2
D: TRBD2
size: .
V: TRBV7-6
DNA: TGTGCCAGCAGCCTCGGGACTAGCGGATACACCGGGGAGCTGTTTTTT
CDR3: CASSLGTSGYTGELFF

J: TRBJ2-1
D: TRBD1
size: .
V: TRBV4-2
DNA: TGTGCCAGCAGCCAGACAGGGAAGTACAATGAGCAGTTCTTC
CDR3: CASSQTGKYNEQFF

J: TRBJ1-1
D: TRBD1
size: .
V: TRBV14
DNA: TGTGCCAGCAGCCGATCCGGCAGGGGGGTTACTGAAGCTTTCTTT
CDR3: CASSRSGRGVTEAFF

J: TRBJ2-1
D: TRBD2
size: .
V: TRBV16
DNA: TGTGCCAGCAGCTCACAACGGGCTAGCGGGCGAGATGAGCAGTTCTTC
CDR3: CASSSQRASGRDEQFF

J: TRBJ1-1
D: .
size: once
V: TRBV7-2
DNA: TGTGCCAGCAGCCCGGGGCGGGTGGACACTGAAGCTTTCTTT
CDR3: CASSPGRVDTEAFF

J: TRBJ1-1
D: .
size: .
V: TRBV5-1
DNA: TGCGCCAGCAGCGATTCCTCAGGGACCACTGAAGCTTTCTTT
CDR3: CASSDSSGTTEAFF

J: TRBJ2-7
D: .
size: .
V: TRBV30
DNA: TGTGCCTGGAGCCAGGGGCGGATTCCCCTCTACAACCAGGGGCAGTACTTC
CDR3: CAWSQGRIPLYNQGQYF

J: TRBJ2-3
D: TRBD1
size: .
V: TRBV10-3
DNA: TGTGCCACCTCCGCGGGACAGGGGGCTGATACGCAGTATTTT
CDR3: CATSAGQGADTQYF

J: TRBJ2-4
D: .
size: .
V: TRBV6-1
DNA: TGTGCCAGCAGTGAATACTCCAGGGGAGCCAAAAACATTCAGTACTTC
CDR3: CASSEYSRGAKNIQYF

J: TRBJ2-2
D: TRBD1
size: .
V: TRBV7-2
DNA: TGTGCCAGCAGCTTAGGGACAGGGACCACCGGGGAGCTGTTTTTT
CDR3: CASSLGTGTTGELFF

J: TRBJ2-7
D: TRBD1
size: .
V: TRBV4-1
DNA: TGCGCCAGCAGCCAAGAGACAGGGGCCGAGCAGTACTTC
CDR3: CASSQETGAEQYF

J: TRBJ2-7
D: .
size: .
V: TRBV21-1
DNA: TGTGCCAGCAGCTCGTCACAGACAGGGGGCTACGAGCAGTACTTC
CDR3: CASSSSQTGGYEQYF

J: TRBJ1-1
D: .
size: .
V: TRBV18
DNA: TGTGCCAGCTCACCACGAACCAGGGATGAAGCTTTCTTT
CDR3: CASSPRTRDEAFF

J: TRBJ1-2
D: TRBD1
size: .
V: TRBV7-2
DNA: TGTGCCAGCAGCCAAACAGGGGTGGCATATGGCTACACCTTC
CDR3: CASSQTGVAYGYTF

J: TRBJ2-2
D: .
size: .
V: TRBV6-5
DNA: TGTGCCAGCAGTTACTCGGGGGTAAACACCGGGGAGCTGTTTTTT
CDR3: CASSYSGVNTGELFF

J: TRBJ2-1
D: .
size: .
V: TRBV7-2
DNA: TGTGCCAGCAGCCATCCGGACAATGAGCAGTTCTTC
CDR3: CASSHPDNEQFF

J: TRBJ1-5
D: .
size: .
V: TRBV6-6
DNA: TGTGCCAGCAGTTACCAGAGTAGCAATCAGCCCCAGCATTTT
CDR3: CASSYQSSNQPQHF

J: TRBJ1-1
D: .
size: .
V: TRBV7-9
DNA: TGTGCCAGCAGCTTCGGACAAGTTGCCATGAACACTGAAGCTTTCTTT
CDR3: CASSFGQVAMNTEAFF

J: TRBJ2-2
D: .
size: .
V: TRBV10-3
DNA: TGTGCCATCAGTGAGTCTGAGGGCACCACCGGGGAGCTGTTTTTT
CDR3: CAISESEGTTGELFF

J: TRBJ1-1
D: .
size: .
V: TRBV11-1
DNA: TGTGCCAGCAGCTTAGGTGGCCCGAGCACTGAAGCTTTCTTT
CDR3: CASSLGGPSTEAFF

J: TRBJ2-1
D: .
size: .
V: TRBV10-3
DNA: TGTGCCATCAGTGAGTCAAAGGGCAGGACCTACAATGAGCAGTTCTTC
CDR3: CAISESKGRTYNEQFF

J: TRBJ2-5
D: TRBD1
size: .
V: TRBV5-6
DNA: TGTGCCAGCAGCCTCCCCGGGACAGGGGGATACGAGACCCAGTACTTC
CDR3: CASSLPGTGGYETQYF

J: TRBJ2-3
D: TRBD2
size: .
V: TRBV11-2
DNA: TGTGCCAGCAGCTTAGTCCCGGGACTAGCCACAGATACGCAGTATTTT
CDR3: CASSLVPGLATDTQYF

J: TRBJ2-3
D: .
size: .
V: TRBV6-5
DNA: TGTGCCAGCAGTAAGCTGGATACGCAGTATTTT
CDR3: CASSKLDTQYF

J: TRBJ2-3
D: .
size: .
V: TRBV7-8
DNA: TGTGCCAGCAGCTTAGTTGCCAGGGGAATTAGTACGCAGTATTTT
CDR3: CASSLVARGISTQYF

J: TRBJ2-2
D: TRBD2
size: .
V: TRBV7-6
DNA: TGTGCCAGCAGCTTAGCGCCTAGCGGGAGGAACACCGGGGAGCTGTTTTTT
CDR3: CASSLAPSGRNTGELFF

J: TRBJ2-6
D: .
size: .
V: TRBV19
DNA: TGTGCCAGTAGTGAGCTGCTGACAAATCAAAGTCGGGCCAACGTCCTGACTTTC
CDR3: CASSELLTNQSRANVLTF

J: TRBJ2-7
D: TRBD2
size: .
V: TRBV2
DNA: TGTGCCAGCAGTGGGGGGTGGACTAGCGGGGCCTACGAGCAGTACTTC
CDR3: CASSGGWTSGAYEQYF

J: TRBJ2-7
D: TRBD2
size: .
V: TRBV27
DNA: TGTGCCAGCAGTTTCGGACTAGCGGACGAGCAGTACTTC
CDR3: CASSFGLADEQYF

J: TRBJ2-5
D: TRBD2
size: .
V: TRBV5-8
DNA: TGTGCCAGCAGCTTGCCTAGCGGTCGGGAGACCCAGTACTTC
CDR3: CASSLPSGRETQYF

J: TRBJ2-2
D: TRBD2
size: .
V: TRBV19
DNA: TGTGCCAGTAGGAGGGAGGGAAACACCGGGGAGCTGTTTTTT
CDR3: CASRREGNTGELFF

J: TRBJ1-5
D: .
size: .
V: TRBV18
DNA: TGTGCCAGCTCACCAGGGAGCGGCGTGGCCCAGCATTTT
CDR3: CASSPGSGVAQHF

J: TRBJ2-3
D: TRBD2
size: .
V: TRBV29-1
DNA: TGCAGCGTTGAAGGAGTGTGGACTAGCGGCAACACAGATACGCAGTATTTT
CDR3: CSVEGVWTSGNTDTQYF

J: TRBJ2-1
D: .
size: .
V: TRBV5-1
DNA: TGCGCCAGCAGGCTTGTGGGAGAAAACTACAATGAGCAGTTCTTC
CDR3: CASRLVGENYNEQFF

J: TRBJ2-3
D: TRBD2
size: .
V: TRBV7-2
DNA: TGTGCCAGCAGCGTCGGGACTAGCGGGAGTACAGATACGCAGTATTTT
CDR3: CASSVGTSGSTDTQYF

J: TRBJ2-7
D: .
size: .
V: TRBV4-2
DNA: TGTGCCAGCAGCCATTACGGGGGGCCCTACGAGCAGTACTTC
CDR3: CASSHYGGPYEQYF

J: TRBJ2-7
D: TRBD1
size: .
V: TRBV18
DNA: TGTGCCAGCTCACGACAGGGCCCCTACGAGCAGTACTTC
CDR3: CASSRQGPYEQYF

J: TRBJ2-7
D: .
size: once
V: TRBV6-1
DNA: TGTGCCATCCGACCCTCGGCCTACGAGCAGTACTTC
CDR3: CAIRPSAYEQYF

J: TRBJ2-5
D: .
size: .
V: TRBV30
DNA: TGTGCCTGGAAAGGTCGGACTCACCAAGAGACCCAGTACTTC
CDR3: CAWKGRTHQETQYF

J: TRBJ2-7
D: TRBD1
size: .
V: TRBV20-1
DNA: TGCAGTGCTAGACACGGACAGGGACAGTACTTC
CDR3: CSARHGQGQYF

J: TRBJ2-1
D: .
size: .
V: TRBV7-8
DNA: TGTGCCAGCAGCTTAGATGAGGGCGGGTACAATGAGCAGTTCTTC
CDR3: CASSLDEGGYNEQFF

J: TRBJ2-5
D: .
size: few
V: TRBV7-9
DNA: TGTGCCAGCAGCTTAGAGCGTAGGAGAAGGGAGACCCAGTACTTC
CDR3: CASSLERRRRETQYF

J: TRBJ2-1
D: TRBD2
size: .
V: TRBV11-2
DNA: TGTGCCAGCAGCGTACTAGCGGGAGGGCCTAGTGAGCAGTTCTTC
CDR3: CASSVLAGGPSEQFF

J: TRBJ2-3
D: TRBD1
size: .
V: TRBV5-1
DNA: TGCGCCAGCAGCCAGGACAGGGGAGGCACAGATACGCAGTATTTT
CDR3: CASSQDRGGTDTQYF

J: TRBJ1-5
D: TRBD1
size: few
V: TRBV28
DNA: TGTGCCAGCAGCCGACAGGGTTCGCTGCCCCAGCATTTT
CDR3: CASSRQGSLPQHF

J: TRBJ2-1
D: TRBD2
size: .
V: TRBV7-2
DNA: TGTGCCAGCAGCTTAGAAGCGGGGCGACCGAGCTCCTACAATGAGCAGTTCTTC
CDR3: CASSLEAGRPSSYNEQFF